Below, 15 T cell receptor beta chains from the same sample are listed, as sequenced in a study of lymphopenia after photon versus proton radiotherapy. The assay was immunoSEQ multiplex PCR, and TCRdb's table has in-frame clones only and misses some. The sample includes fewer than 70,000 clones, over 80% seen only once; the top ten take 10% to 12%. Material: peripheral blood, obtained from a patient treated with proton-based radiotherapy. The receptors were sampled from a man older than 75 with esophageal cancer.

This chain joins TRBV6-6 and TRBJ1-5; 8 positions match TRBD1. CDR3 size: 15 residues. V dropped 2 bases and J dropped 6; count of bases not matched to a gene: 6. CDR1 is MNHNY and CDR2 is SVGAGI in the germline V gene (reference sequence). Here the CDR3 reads CASSYVGQGGQPQHF. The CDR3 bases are TGTGCCAGCAGTTACGTTGGACAGGGCGGTCAGCCCCAGCATTTT.

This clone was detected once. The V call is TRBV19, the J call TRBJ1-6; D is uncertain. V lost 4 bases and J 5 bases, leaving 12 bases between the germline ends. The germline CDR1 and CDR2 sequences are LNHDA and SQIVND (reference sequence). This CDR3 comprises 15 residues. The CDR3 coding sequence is TGTGCCAGTAGTACCAGCCGAAGCAATAATTCACCCCTCCACTTT. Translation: CASSTSRSNNSPLHF.

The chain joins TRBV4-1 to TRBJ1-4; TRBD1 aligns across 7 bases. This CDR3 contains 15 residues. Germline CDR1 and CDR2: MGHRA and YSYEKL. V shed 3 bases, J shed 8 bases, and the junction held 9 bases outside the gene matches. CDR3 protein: CASSHLDRREEKLFF. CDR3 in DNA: TGCGCCAGCAGCCATTTGGACAGGCGTGAGGAAAAACTGTTTTTT.

The CDR3 coding sequence is TGCAGCGTTGAGGACCGTAGCACAGATACGCAGTATTTT. This encodes CSVEDRSTDTQYF. The chain uses TRBV29-1 and TRBJ2-3; D uncertain. The CDR3 covers 13 residues. Trimming left V 3 bases short and J 0 bases short, with 7 bases between. Germline CDR1 reads SQVTM; CDR2 reads ANQGSEA.

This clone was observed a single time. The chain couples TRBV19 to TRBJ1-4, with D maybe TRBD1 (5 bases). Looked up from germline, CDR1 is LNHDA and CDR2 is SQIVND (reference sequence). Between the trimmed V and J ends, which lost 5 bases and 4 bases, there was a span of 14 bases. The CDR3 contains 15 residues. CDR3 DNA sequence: TGTGCCAGTAGTCCGGGGCGACCACTTAATGAAAAACTGTTTTTT. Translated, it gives CASSPGRPLNEKLFF.

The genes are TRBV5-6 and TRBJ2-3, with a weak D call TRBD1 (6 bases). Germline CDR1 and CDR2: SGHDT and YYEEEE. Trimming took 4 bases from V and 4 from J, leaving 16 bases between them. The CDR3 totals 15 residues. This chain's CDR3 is CASSRGQKVADTQYF. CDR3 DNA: TGTGCCAGCAGCAGAGGACAGAAGGTCGCAGATACGCAGTATTTT.

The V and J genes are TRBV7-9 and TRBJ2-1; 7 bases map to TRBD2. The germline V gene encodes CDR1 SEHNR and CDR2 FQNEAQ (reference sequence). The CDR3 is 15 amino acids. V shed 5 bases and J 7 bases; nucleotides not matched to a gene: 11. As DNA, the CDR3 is TGTGCCAGCAGCCTTAGGGAGGGCCGGACTAATGAGCAGTTCTTC. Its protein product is CASSLREGRTNEQFF.

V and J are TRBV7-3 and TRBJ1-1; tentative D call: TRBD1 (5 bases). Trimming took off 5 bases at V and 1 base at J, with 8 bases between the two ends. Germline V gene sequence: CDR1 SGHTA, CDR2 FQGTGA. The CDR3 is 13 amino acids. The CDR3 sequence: CASSPGQNTEAFF. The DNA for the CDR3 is TGTGCCAGCAGCCCCGGACAGAACACTGAAGCTTTCTTT. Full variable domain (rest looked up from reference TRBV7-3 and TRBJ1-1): GAGVSQTPSNKVTEKGKYVELRCDPISGHTALYWYRQSLGQGPEFLIYFQGTGAADDSGLPNDRFFAVRPEGSVSTLKIQRTERGDSAVYLCASSPGQNTEAFFGQGTRLTVV.

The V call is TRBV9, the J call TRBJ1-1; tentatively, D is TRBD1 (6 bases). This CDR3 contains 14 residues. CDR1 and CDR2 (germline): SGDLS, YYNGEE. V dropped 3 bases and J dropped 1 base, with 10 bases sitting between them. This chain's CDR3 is CASSAGVSNTEAFF. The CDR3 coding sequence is TGTGCCAGCAGCGCAGGGGTCTCGAACACTGAAGCTTTCTTT.

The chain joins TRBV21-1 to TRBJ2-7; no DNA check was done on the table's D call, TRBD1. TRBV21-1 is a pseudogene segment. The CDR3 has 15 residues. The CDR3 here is CASSKARQEKYEQYF. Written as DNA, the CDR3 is TGTGCCAGCAGCAAAGCACGACAGGAGAAATACGAGCAGTACTTC.

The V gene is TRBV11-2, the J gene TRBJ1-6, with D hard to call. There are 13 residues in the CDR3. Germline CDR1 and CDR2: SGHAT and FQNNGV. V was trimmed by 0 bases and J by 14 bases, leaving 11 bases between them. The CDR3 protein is CASSLDPDGALHF. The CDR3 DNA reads TGTGCCAGCAGCTTAGACCCTGATGGGGCCCTCCACTTT.

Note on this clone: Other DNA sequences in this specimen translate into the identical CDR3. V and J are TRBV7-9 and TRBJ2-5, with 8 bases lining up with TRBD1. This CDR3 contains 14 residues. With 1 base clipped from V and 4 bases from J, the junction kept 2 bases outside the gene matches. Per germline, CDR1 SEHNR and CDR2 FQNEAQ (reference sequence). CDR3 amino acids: CASSLVTGGETQYF. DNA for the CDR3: TGTGCCAGCAGCTTAGTTACAGGGGGAGAGACCCAGTACTTC.

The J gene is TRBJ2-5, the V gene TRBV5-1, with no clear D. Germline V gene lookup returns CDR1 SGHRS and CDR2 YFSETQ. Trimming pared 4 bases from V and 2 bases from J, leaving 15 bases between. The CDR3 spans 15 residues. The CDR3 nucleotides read TGCGCCAGCAGCCGCCGACTCCCGGGTCAAGAGACCCAGTACTTC. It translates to CASSRRLPGQETQYF.

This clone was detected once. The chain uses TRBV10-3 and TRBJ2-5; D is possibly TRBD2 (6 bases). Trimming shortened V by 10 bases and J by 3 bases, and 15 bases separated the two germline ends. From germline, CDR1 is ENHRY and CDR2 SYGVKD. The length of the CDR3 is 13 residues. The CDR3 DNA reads TGTGCCACCGCCGGAGGGCAAGAAGAGACCCAGTACTTC. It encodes CATAGGQEETQYF.

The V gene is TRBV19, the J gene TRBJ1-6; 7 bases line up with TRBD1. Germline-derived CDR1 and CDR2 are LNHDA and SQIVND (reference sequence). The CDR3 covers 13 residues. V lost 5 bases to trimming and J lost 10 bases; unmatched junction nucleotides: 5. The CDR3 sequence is CASSSTGESPLHF. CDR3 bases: TGTGCCAGTAGTTCTACAGGGGAATCACCCCTCCACTTT.